The entry that follows covers one T cell receptor (beta chain) sequence. Its antigen is as yet unknown. The sample belongs to a study of T cell responses to AZD1222 COVID-19 vaccine. Overall study: Second doses at about 4 or about 12 weeks were pooled.

Libraries were prepared by immunoSEQ multiplex PCR; TCRdb keeps only in-frame clonotypes and omits some of them. Of roughly 100,000 clones listed, 90% to 95% are singletons. This CDR3 is 12 amino acids long. The germline gives CDR1 SGHTA, CDR2 FQGNSA. Trimming took 8 bases from V and 4 from J; bases not matched to a gene: 4. Regarding the study as a whole: Nearly half of spike-specific TCRs reportedly go after variant regions that carry no mutations. Most donors were white British, females outnumbered males, and clonal diversity was possibly underestimated. Recipients of AZD1222 seropositive at baseline numbered only five or six.

The sequenced sample was peripheral blood, obtained on day 0 of AZD1222 vaccination. The rearrangement links TRBV7-2 to TRBJ2-5, with 7 bases matching TRBD2. This clonotype was obtained from an adult in good health. CDR3 in amino acids: CASRGGGETQYF. CDR3 DNA sequence: TGTGCCAGCCGCGGGGGAGGAGAGACCCAGTACTTC.